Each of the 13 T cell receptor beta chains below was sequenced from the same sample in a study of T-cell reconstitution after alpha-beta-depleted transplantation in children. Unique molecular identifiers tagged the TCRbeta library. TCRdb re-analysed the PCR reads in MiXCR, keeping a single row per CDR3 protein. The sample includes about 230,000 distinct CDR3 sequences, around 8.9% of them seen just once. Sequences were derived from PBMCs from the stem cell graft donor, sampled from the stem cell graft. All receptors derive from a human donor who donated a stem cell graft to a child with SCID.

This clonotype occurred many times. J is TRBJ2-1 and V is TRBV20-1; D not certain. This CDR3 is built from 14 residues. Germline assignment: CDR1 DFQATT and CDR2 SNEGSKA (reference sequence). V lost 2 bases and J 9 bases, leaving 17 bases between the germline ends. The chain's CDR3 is CSARMANREIEQFF. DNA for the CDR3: TGCAGTGCTAGAATGGCTAACCGCGAAATTGAGCAGTTCTTC.

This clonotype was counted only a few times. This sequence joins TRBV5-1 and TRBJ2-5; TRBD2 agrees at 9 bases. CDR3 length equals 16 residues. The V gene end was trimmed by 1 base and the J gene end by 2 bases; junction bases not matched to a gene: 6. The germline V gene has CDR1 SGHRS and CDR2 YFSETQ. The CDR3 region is CASSLFPSGKQETQYF. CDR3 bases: TGCGCCAGCAGCTTGTTTCCTAGCGGGAAACAAGAGACCCAGTACTTC.

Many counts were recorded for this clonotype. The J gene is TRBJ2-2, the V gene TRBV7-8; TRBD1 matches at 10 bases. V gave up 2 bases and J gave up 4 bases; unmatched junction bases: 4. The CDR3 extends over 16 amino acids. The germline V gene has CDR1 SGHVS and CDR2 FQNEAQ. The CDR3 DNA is TGTGCCAGCAGCTTACTAGGGGACAGGGGCACCGGGGAGCTGTTTTTT. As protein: CASSLLGDRGTGELFF. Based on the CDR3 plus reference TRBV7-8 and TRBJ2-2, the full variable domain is GAGVSQSPRYKVAKRGQDVALRCDPISGHVSLFWYQQALGQGPEFLTYFQNEAQLDKSGLPSDRFFAERPEGSVSTLKIQRTQQEDSAVYLCASSLLGDRGTGELFFGEGSRLTVL.

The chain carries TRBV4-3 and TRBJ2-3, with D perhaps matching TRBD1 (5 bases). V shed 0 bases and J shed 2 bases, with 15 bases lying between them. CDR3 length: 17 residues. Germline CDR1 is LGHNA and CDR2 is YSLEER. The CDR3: CASSQDPGPRATDTQYF. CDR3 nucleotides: TGCGCCAGCAGCCAAGATCCCGGACCCAGGGCCACAGATACGCAGTATTTT.

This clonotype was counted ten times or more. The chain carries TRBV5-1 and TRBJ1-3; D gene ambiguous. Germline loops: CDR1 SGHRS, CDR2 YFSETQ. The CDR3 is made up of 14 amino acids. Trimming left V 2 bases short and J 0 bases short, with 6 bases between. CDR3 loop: CASSFSYSGNTIYF. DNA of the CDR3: TGCGCCAGCAGCTTTTCTTACTCTGGAAACACCATATATTTT.

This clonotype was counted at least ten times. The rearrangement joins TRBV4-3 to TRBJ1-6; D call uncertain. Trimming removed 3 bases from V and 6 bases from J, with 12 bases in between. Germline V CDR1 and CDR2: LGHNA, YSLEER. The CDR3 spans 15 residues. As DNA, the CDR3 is TGCGCCAGCAGCCAGGGAACAGATTTTAATTCACCCCTCCACTTT. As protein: CASSQGTDFNSPLHF.

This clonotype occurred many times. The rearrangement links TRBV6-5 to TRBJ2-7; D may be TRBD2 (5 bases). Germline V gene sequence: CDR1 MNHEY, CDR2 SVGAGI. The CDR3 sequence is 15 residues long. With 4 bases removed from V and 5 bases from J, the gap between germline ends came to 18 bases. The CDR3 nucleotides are TGTGCCAGCAGTTCCGTTGACCGGTCGAGGGACGAGCAGTACTTC. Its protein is CASSSVDRSRDEQYF.

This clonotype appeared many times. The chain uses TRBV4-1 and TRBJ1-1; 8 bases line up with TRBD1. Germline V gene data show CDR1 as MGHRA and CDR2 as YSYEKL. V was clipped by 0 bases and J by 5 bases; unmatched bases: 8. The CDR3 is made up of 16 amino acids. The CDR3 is CASSQESQGAGTEAFF. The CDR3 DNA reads TGCGCCAGCAGCCAAGAATCCCAGGGGGCGGGTACTGAAGCTTTCTTT.

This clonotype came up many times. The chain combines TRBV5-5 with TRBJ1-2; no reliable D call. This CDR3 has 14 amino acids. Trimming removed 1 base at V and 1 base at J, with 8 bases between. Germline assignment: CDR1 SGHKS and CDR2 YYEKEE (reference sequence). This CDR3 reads CASSLPTDNYGYTF. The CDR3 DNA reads TGTGCCAGCAGCTTGCCCACAGATAACTATGGCTACACCTTC.

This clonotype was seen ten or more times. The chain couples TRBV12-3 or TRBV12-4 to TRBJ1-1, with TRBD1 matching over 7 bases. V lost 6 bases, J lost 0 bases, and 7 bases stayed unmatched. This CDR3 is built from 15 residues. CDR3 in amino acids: CASRGQTLMNTEAFF. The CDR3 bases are TGTGCCAGCAGGGGACAGACACTCATGAACACTGAAGCTTTCTTT.

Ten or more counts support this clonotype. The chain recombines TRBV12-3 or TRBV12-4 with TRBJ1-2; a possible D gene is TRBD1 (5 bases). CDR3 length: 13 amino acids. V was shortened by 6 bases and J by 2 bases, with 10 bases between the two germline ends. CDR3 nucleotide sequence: TGTGCCAGCAGGGCCAGGGACAACTATGGCTACACCTTC. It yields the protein CASRARDNYGYTF.

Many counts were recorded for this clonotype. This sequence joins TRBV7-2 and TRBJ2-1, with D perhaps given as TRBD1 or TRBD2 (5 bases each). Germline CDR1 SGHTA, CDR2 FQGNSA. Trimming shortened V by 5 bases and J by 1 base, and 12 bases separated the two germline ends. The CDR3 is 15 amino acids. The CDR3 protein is CASSPGTTSYNEQFF. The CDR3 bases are TGTGCCAGCAGCCCAGGGACCACGTCCTACAATGAGCAGTTCTTC.

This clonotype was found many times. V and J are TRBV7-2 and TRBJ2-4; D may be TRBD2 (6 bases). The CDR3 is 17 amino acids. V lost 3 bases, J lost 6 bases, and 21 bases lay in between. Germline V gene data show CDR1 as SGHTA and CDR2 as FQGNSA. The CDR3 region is CASSFWGDSKTANIQYF. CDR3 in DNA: TGTGCCAGCAGCTTTTGGGGGGACTCAAAAACTGCAAACATTCAGTACTTC.